This T cell receptor beta chain was recorded in a study of monozygotic twins with inflammatory bowel disease. Germline lookup yields CDR1 SGHTA and CDR2 FQGNSA. The CDR3 loop spans 12 amino acids. cDNA encoding TCRalpha and TCRbeta underwent two nested PCRs of approximately 17 and 9 cycles, each of which was followed by bead purification. TCRdb reprocessed the 5' RACE reads and stores each CDR3 protein as one record, lacking DNA. In all, the sample yields approximately 380,000 distinct CDR3 sequences. The source of this sequence is a human donor with ulcerative colitis or Crohn's disease, or a healthy co-twin of an affected twin (not recorded which). The rearrangement joins TRBV7-2 to TRBJ1-6. Sequencing was carried out using blood. The CDR3 loop is CASSWNNSPLHF.